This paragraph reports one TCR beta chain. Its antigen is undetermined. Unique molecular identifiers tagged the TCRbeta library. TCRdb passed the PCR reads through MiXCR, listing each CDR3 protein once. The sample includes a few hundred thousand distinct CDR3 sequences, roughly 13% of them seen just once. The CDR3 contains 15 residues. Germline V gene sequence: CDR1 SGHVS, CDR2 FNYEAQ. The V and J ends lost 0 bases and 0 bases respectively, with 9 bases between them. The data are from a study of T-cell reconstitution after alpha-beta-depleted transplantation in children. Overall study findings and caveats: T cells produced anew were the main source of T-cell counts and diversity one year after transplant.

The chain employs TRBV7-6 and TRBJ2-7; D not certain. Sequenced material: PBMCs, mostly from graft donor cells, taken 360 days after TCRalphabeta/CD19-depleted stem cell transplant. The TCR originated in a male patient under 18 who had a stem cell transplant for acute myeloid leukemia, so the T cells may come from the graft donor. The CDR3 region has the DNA TGTGCCAGCAGCTTAGCGGACGGAAGCTCCTACGAGCAGTACTTC. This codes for CASSLADGSSYEQYF.